This TCR beta chain was sequenced during a study of T-cell memory formation after mild COVID-19. Study-level results: The pre-infection memory compartment contained some responding clones, suggesting cross-reactive memory joined. CD4+ clones that contracted lay mainly in CM and EM; CD8+ ones lay in EMRA.

In its sample, this clonotype was seen a few times. What it binds is not known. Amplification by 5'RACE using constant-segment primers produced TCR alpha and TCR beta cDNA libraries that carried sample barcodes and UMIs. MiXCR, applied by TCRdb to the 5' RACE reads, yields one record per CDR3 protein. The sample carries some 130,000 distinct CDR3 sequences, 5% to 6.5% recorded once. This CDR3 comprises 14 residues. V was pared by 1 base and J by 0 bases, with 7 bases between. Germline loops: CDR1 LGHDT, CDR2 YNNKEL (reference sequence). This chain joins TRBV3-1 and TRBJ2-7; D is ambiguous. This receptor was obtained from an adult woman who had mild COVID-19 (a few samples of this study predate the infection). Cell type and time point are not known. Sequencing was carried out using PBMCs or a T cell subset sorted from them (not recorded which). The CDR3 is CASSQGTPSYEQYF. CDR3 DNA: TGTGCCAGCAGCCAAGGGACCCCCTCCTACGAGCAGTACTTC.